Here is one TCR beta chain with its context. The sample originates from a study of CD8 T cells in Susac syndrome. It was with random hexamers that 0.5 to 1 ug RNA was reverse transcribed. MiXCR, applied by TCRdb to the immunoSEQ multiplex PCR reads, yields one record per CDR3 protein. The sample consists of about 22,000 distinct CDR3 sequences, about 92% of them appearing once. The CDR3 extends over 14 amino acids. Trimming stripped 0 bases from V and 6 bases from J, with 11 bases between. Per the germline V gene, CDR1 is MNHEY and CDR2 is SVGAGI. The sequenced target, TCR beta, came from blood CD8+ and CD4+ T cells. The study used healthy donors as controls matched for age and sex. Negative isolation yielded CD4+ and CD8+ T cells, and FACS enriched TEMRA cells.

The rearrangement uses TRBV6-5 and TRBJ1-2; D unresolved. The origin of this receptor is a human donor in good health. The material sequenced was CD8+ T cells from PBMCs. CDR3 protein: CASSYSWGRDGYTF. The CDR3 region has the DNA TGTGCCAGCAGTTACTCGTGGGGAAGGGATGGCTACACCTTC.